The clone carrying this TCR beta chain has a single count. The antigen is unknown. Generated by immunoSEQ multiplex PCR, the TCRdb table keeps only in-frame clones and is missing some. The sample yields 100,000 to 150,000 clones, around 92% seen once. The data were taken from a study of T cell responses to AZD1222 COVID-19 vaccine. Second doses were pooled across both intervals (about 4 or about 12 weeks). Trimming cost V 6 bases and J 5 bases, with 14 bases left between them. Germline CDR1 SGHTS, CDR2 YDEGEE. This CDR3 comprises 14 residues. Study conclusions and caveats: Vaccination with two AZD1222 doses was followed by a rise in Spike-specific TCR breadth and depth. Spike-spanning, vaccine-associated CD4 TCRs were dominant at 160-218 and 743-854.

The specimen comprised peripheral blood, sampled 28 days after the second AZD1222 dose. The genes are TRBV5-8 and TRBJ1-4; D not certain. This sequence was found in an adult who received the AZD1222 COVID-19 vaccine. CDR3 DNA: TGTGCCAGCACCGTAAGCCGACAAAATGAAAAACTGTTTTTT. Translating it yields CASTVSRQNEKLFF.